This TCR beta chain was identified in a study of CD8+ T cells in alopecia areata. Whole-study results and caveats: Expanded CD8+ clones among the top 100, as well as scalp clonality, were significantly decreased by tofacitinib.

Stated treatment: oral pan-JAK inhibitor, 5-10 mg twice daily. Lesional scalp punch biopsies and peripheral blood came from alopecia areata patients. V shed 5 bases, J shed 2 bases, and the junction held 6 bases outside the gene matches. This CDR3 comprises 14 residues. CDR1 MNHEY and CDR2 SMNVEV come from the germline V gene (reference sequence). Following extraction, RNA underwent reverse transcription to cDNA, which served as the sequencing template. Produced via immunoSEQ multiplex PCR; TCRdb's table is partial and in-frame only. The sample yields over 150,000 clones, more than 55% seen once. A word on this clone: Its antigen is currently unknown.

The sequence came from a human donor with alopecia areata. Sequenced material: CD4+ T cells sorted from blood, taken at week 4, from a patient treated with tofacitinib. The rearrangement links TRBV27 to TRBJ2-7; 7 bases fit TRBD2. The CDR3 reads CASSSGGLAYEQYF. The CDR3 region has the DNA TGTGCCAGCAGTAGCGGTGGACTAGCCTACGAGCAGTACTTC.